The next 30 T cell receptor beta chains were all read from a single sample in a study of cytomegalovirus exposure and HLA in healthy donors. PCR amplification relied on 60 Vbeta primers (plus 13 Jbeta primers). Sequenced by immunoSEQ multiplex PCR; TCRdb stores in-frame clones only, minus some. Among about 70,000 clones listed, 86% were seen once. Sequencing input: PBMCs. Source of these receptors: a woman in her 30s in good health and CMV-seronegative.

This rearrangement joins TRBV19 to TRBJ1-1; 7 bases agree with TRBD1. The CDR3 consists of 17 residues. Germline-derived CDR1 and CDR2 are LNHDA and SQIVND (reference sequence). With 7 bases clipped from V and 0 bases from J, the junction kept 14 bases outside the gene matches. Written as DNA, the CDR3 is TGTGCCAGTATTCCGCGGACAGGTCCGATTTTGAACACTGAAGCTTTCTTT. It yields the protein CASIPRTGPILNTEAFF.

By proportion, this clone is medium-sized (0.01 to 0.1%). The gene calls are TRBV5-5 and TRBJ1-1; 7 bases are shared with TRBD1. J was trimmed by 8 bases and V by 2 bases; bases with no gene match: 3. This CDR3 is 12 amino acids long. Germline CDR1 is SGHKS and CDR2 is YYEKEE (reference sequence). CDR3 DNA sequence: TGTGCCAGCAGCTTTACAGGGGAGGAAGCTTTCTTT. Its protein is CASSFTGEEAFF.

This rearrangement joins TRBV6-5 to TRBJ2-1; 11 bases agree with TRBD2. Losses at the gene ends were 3 bases for V and 4 bases for J; bases not matched to a gene: 5. There are 16 residues in the CDR3. Germline CDR1 is MNHEY and CDR2 is SVGAGI. In DNA form, the CDR3 reads TGTGCCAGCAGTTATACCGGACTAGCGGGTTACAATGAGCAGTTCTTC. Its translation is CASSYTGLAGYNEQFF.

The chain is built from TRBV18 and TRBJ2-1; 11 bases are a match to TRBD2. CDR1 KGHSH and CDR2 LQKENI come from the germline V gene. The CDR3 loop spans 17 amino acids. V shed 4 bases, J shed 0 bases, and the junction held 5 bases outside the gene matches. CDR3 coding DNA: TGTGCCAGCTCACGCGGGACTAGCGGTTTCTCCTACAATGAGCAGTTCTTC. Its protein is CASSRGTSGFSYNEQFF.

This clone has only one observation. The V and J genes are TRBV7-9 and TRBJ2-2; 11 bases map to TRBD2. The V segment lost 8 bases and the J segment 4 bases; nucleotides outside the gene matches: 12. CDR3 length equals 17 residues. Per germline, CDR1 SEHNR and CDR2 FQNEAQ (reference sequence). CDR3 region: CASFRTGLAGGTGELFF. CDR3 bases: TGTGCCAGCTTCCGGACAGGCCTAGCGGGAGGCACCGGGGAGCTGTTTTTT.

This rearrangement joins TRBV14 to TRBJ1-5; no firm D call. In germline, CDR1 is SGHDN, CDR2 FVKESK. Between the trimmed V and J ends, which lost 4 bases and 6 bases, there was a span of 10 bases. The CDR3 is 13 residues long. The DNA for the CDR3 is TGTGCCAGCAGCCTTGGGCTCTCTCAGCCCCAGCATTTT. It encodes CASSLGLSQPQHF.

The chain recombines TRBV11-1 with TRBJ1-2; TRBD1 agrees at 7 bases. CDR3 length: 18 amino acids. Germline-derived CDR1 and CDR2 are SGHAT and FQDESV (reference sequence). V lost 2 bases, J lost 0 bases, and 12 bases stayed unmatched. The DNA of the CDR3 is TGTGCCAGCAGCTTAAGAATTGGGACAGTGGCAGCTAACTATGGCTACACCTTC. It codes for CASSLRIGTVAANYGYTF.

The rearrangement joins TRBV20-1 to TRBJ2-1; D unresolved. V was shortened by 1 base and J by 8 bases, with 6 bases between the two germline ends. Per germline, CDR1 DFQATT and CDR2 SNEGSKA (reference sequence). The CDR3 consists of 11 residues. The CDR3 is CSARGAYEQFF. The CDR3 bases are TGCAGTGCTAGAGGGGCCTATGAGCAGTTCTTC.

In its sample, this clone was seen once. The chain carries TRBV7-3 and TRBJ2-1; 9 nucleotides line up with TRBD2. The trim removed 8 bases at V and 8 bases at J, leaving 10 bases unmatched. The germline V gene has CDR1 SGHTA and CDR2 FQGTGA. The CDR3 is made up of 14 amino acids. The CDR3 DNA reads TGTGCCAGCCGGGCTAGCGGGAATATCGATGAGCAGTTCTTC. It is translated as CASRASGNIDEQFF.

The V gene is TRBV13, the J gene TRBJ2-3, with a tentative D call TRBD2 (7 bases). Germline values: CDR1 PRHDT, CDR2 FYEKMQ (reference sequence). V was trimmed by 2 bases and J by 0 bases, leaving 12 bases between them. CDR3 length equals 16 residues. The CDR3 bases are TGTGCCAGCAGCTTAAAGGCGGGGGCTAGCACAGATACGCAGTATTTT. It encodes CASSLKAGASTDTQYF.

The sample holds one count of this clone. This chain connects TRBV6-1 to TRBJ2-3; tentative D call: TRBD2 (5 bases). The CDR3 consists of 12 residues. The germline V gene has CDR1 MNHNS and CDR2 SASEGT. V lost 7 bases and J lost 4, with 9 bases in between. In nucleotides, the CDR3 is TGTGCCAGCAATAGGAGGTCAGATACGCAGTATTTT. Its translation is CASNRRSDTQYF.

The chain couples TRBV10-3 to TRBJ1-3; 7 bases map to TRBD1. The germline V gene has CDR1 ENHRY and CDR2 SYGVKD. J lost 1 base, V lost 0 bases, and 3 bases had no gene match. CDR3 length equals 16 residues. CDR3 bases: TGTGCCATCAGTGAGTCGAACAGGGGATCTGGAAACACCATATATTTT. Translating it yields CAISESNRGSGNTIYF.

The rearrangement uses TRBV25-1 and TRBJ1-5; D might be TRBD1 (5 bases). Per the germline V gene, CDR1 is MGHDK and CDR2 is SYGVNS. The CDR3 contains 14 residues. The V end was cut by 4 bases, the J end by 3 bases, with 10 bases between. The CDR3 sequence is CASSGQGLNQPQHF. CDR3 sequence (DNA): TGTGCCAGCAGTGGGCAGGGCCTCAATCAGCCCCAGCATTTT. The entire variable domain, with the rest obtained from reference TRBV25-1 and TRBJ1-5, is as follows: EADIYQTPRYLVIGTGKKITLECSQTMGHDKMYWYQQDPGMELHLIHYSYGVNSTEKGDLSSESTVSRIRTEHFPLTLESARPSHTSQYLCASSGQGLNQPQHFGDGTRLSIL.

The chain combines TRBV30 with TRBJ1-1; D is uncertain. This CDR3 region has 13 residues. Germline V gene data show CDR1 as GTSNPN and CDR2 as SVGIG (reference sequence). V lost 3 bases to trimming and J lost 1 base, with 9 bases between them. The DNA for the CDR3 is TGTGCCTGGAGGAAGGAGAGGAACACTGAAGCTTTCTTT. It yields the protein CAWRKERNTEAFF.

The CDR3 here is CASSATSGDYNEQFF. For the CDR3, the DNA is TGTGCCAGTAGCGCGACTAGCGGGGACTACAATGAGCAGTTCTTC. The chain carries TRBV19 and TRBJ2-1; TRBD2 matches 11 bases. Trimming at V came to 6 bases and at J to 3 bases, leaving 4 bases not matched to a gene. The length of the CDR3 is 15 residues. Germline CDR1 LNHDA, CDR2 SQIVND (reference sequence).

The rearrangement joins TRBV4-1 to TRBJ1-1, with TRBD1 identical over 8 bases. Trimming took 3 bases from V and 1 from J; bases not matched to a gene: 4. From germline, CDR1 is MGHRA and CDR2 YSYEKL. The CDR3 is 15 residues long. The chain's CDR3 is CASSQSTGANTEAFF. For the CDR3, the DNA is TGCGCCAGCAGCCAGTCGACAGGGGCGAACACTGAAGCTTTCTTT.

The rearrangement joins TRBV6-5 to TRBJ2-3, with 9 bases fitting TRBD1. CDR1 and CDR2 from the germline V gene are MNHEY and SVGAGI. The CDR3 runs to 15 residues. Trimming at V came to 6 bases and at J to 5 bases, leaving 9 bases not matched to a gene. The chain's CDR3 is CASRIQGAGGDTQYF. In DNA form, the CDR3 reads TGTGCCAGCAGAATACAGGGGGCAGGAGGAGATACGCAGTATTTT.

This chain joins TRBV9 and TRBJ2-5, with 14 bases aligning to TRBD2. With 3 bases clipped from V and 2 bases from J, the junction kept 3 bases outside the gene matches. The CDR3 extends over 16 amino acids. Germline V gene lookup returns CDR1 SGDLS and CDR2 YYNGEE. CDR3 sequence reads: CASSAGTSGSQETQYF. For the CDR3, the DNA is TGTGCCAGCAGCGCCGGGACTAGCGGGAGTCAAGAGACCCAGTACTTC.

The chain links TRBV5-1 to TRBJ2-3, with 8 bases aligning to TRBD1. The CDR3 loop spans 15 amino acids. The germline gives CDR1 SGHRS, CDR2 YFSETQ. Germline trimming cut 0 bases from V and 3 bases from J; bases unmatched to any gene: 3. Here the CDR3 reads CASSLAGGRTDTQYF. The CDR3 DNA sequence: TGCGCCAGCAGCTTGGCAGGGGGCAGGACAGATACGCAGTATTTT.

V usage is TRBV4-2 and J usage is TRBJ1-5; TRBD1 agrees at 9 bases. V lost 4 bases and J lost 3; bases outside the gene matches: 19. Germline loops: CDR1 LGHNA, CDR2 YNFKEQ. The CDR3 consists of 20 residues. The CDR3 region is CASSPQGAGSSNLYNQPQHF. The CDR3 nucleotides are TGTGCCAGCAGCCCACAGGGGGCCGGTAGCTCGAACCTTTACAATCAGCCCCAGCATTTT.

In its sample, this clone was seen once. The rearrangement uses TRBV13 and TRBJ2-1, with 9 positions matching TRBD2. This CDR3 spans 16 amino acids. Germline lookup yields CDR1 PRHDT and CDR2 FYEKMQ (reference sequence). V trimming: 0 bases; J trimming: 6 bases; junction bases outside the gene matches: 6. This CDR3 is CASSLGRTSASNEQFF. The CDR3, as DNA: TGTGCCAGCAGCTTAGGCCGGACTAGCGCGTCCAATGAGCAGTTCTTC.

The gene calls are TRBV29-1 and TRBJ2-2, with 12 bases matching TRBD2. With V trimmed by 5 bases and J by 5 bases, 6 bases remained unmatched. This CDR3 is built from 15 residues. In germline, CDR1 is SQVTM, CDR2 ANQGSEA. DNA for the CDR3: TGCAGCGTTCTAGCGGGAGGGCCGGGAACCGGGGAGCTGTTTTTT. Translated: CSVLAGGPGTGELFF.

This chain links TRBV15 with TRBJ2-1, with 8 positions matching TRBD1. The CDR3 consists of 16 residues. The ends lost 1 base at V and 4 bases at J; junction bases unmatched: 6. Germline values: CDR1 LNHNV, CDR2 YYDKDF (reference sequence). The CDR3 DNA reads TGTGCCACCAGCAGAGCCGGGGACAGGATGTACAATGAGCAGTTCTTC. The encoded protein is CATSRAGDRMYNEQFF.

This clone has only a few counts. The V gene is TRBV18, the J gene TRBJ1-3; no firm D call. V lost 3 bases and J lost 2, with 17 bases in between. The CDR3 is 17 amino acids. Germline CDR1 is KGHSH and CDR2 is LQKENI. In nucleotides, the CDR3 is TGTGCCAGCTCACCGGTACCCCTAGTTGTAACTGGAAACACCATATATTTT. Translation: CASSPVPLVVTGNTIYF.

This rearrangement joins TRBV27 to TRBJ2-3; 9 bases match TRBD2. This CDR3 comprises 15 residues. Trimming at V came to 10 bases and at J to 8 bases, leaving 16 bases not matched to a gene. CDR1 is MNHEY and CDR2 is SMNVEV in the germline V gene (reference sequence). The chain's CDR3 is CATALAGGPQGTQYF. DNA of the CDR3: TGTGCCACCGCCTTGGCGGGAGGGCCACAGGGTACGCAGTATTTT.

This chain joins TRBV4-3 and TRBJ2-7, with 14 bases fitting TRBD2. This CDR3 contains 19 residues. Germline CDR1 and CDR2: LGHNA and YSLEER. The junction had 13 bases not matched to a gene; V was cut back by 4 bases and J by 2 bases. CDR3 loop: CASSRLPMTSGRGAYEQYF. CDR3 sequence (DNA): TGCGCCAGCAGCCGTCTTCCAATGACTAGCGGGAGGGGGGCCTACGAGCAGTACTTC.

The chain couples TRBV29-1 to TRBJ2-2; 11 nucleotides agree with TRBD2. The CDR3 sequence is 16 residues long. J was trimmed by 5 bases and V by 5 bases; bases with no gene match: 10. Germline V CDR1 and CDR2: SQVTM, ANQGSEA. The CDR3 reads CSVRGLAAHQTGELFF. CDR3 nucleotides: TGCAGCGTTAGGGGACTAGCGGCCCACCAAACCGGGGAGCTGTTTTTT.

This rearrangement joins TRBV15 to TRBJ2-6; D unresolved. The CDR3 has 16 amino acids. V was clipped by 4 bases and J by 0 bases, with 10 bases between them. Germline values: CDR1 LNHNV, CDR2 YYDKDF (reference sequence). The CDR3 sequence is CATSKEQTSGANVLTF. CDR3 nucleotide sequence: TGTGCCACCAGCAAGGAACAGACCTCTGGGGCCAACGTCCTGACTTTC. Filled out from reference TRBV15 and TRBJ2-6, the complete variable domain reads DAMVIQNPRYQVTQFGKPVTLSCSQTLNHNVMYWYQQKSSQAPKLLFHYYDKDFNNEADTPDNFQSRRPNTSFCFLDIRSPGLGDTAMYLCATSKEQTSGANVLTFGAGSRLTVL.

The chain joins TRBV2 to TRBJ2-3, with D uncertain. Germline V gene data show CDR1 as SNHLY and CDR2 as FYNNEI. Trimming removed 6 bases from V and 5 bases from J, with 15 bases in between. This CDR3 comprises 14 residues. The CDR3 loop is CASRPPGRRDTQYF. CDR3 nucleotide sequence: TGTGCCAGCAGGCCCCCGGGTCGGAGAGATACGCAGTATTTT. The full variable domain, rest sourced from reference TRBV2 and TRBJ2-3, is EPEVTQTPSHQVTQMGQEVILRCVPISNHLYFYWYRQILGQKVEFLVSFYNNEISEKSEIFDDQFSVERPDGSNFTLKIRSTKLEDSAMYFCASRPPGRRDTQYFGPGTRLTVL.

The V gene is TRBV14, the J gene TRBJ1-1; D is perhaps TRBD1 (5 bases). Trimming left V 1 base short and J 1 base short, with 13 bases between. The germline V gene encodes CDR1 SGHDN and CDR2 FVKESK. CDR3 length: 16 residues. The CDR3 DNA is TGTGCCAGCAGCCAAGGTTTTGGGGCGACGAACACTGAAGCTTTCTTT. Amino acids: CASSQGFGATNTEAFF.